This T cell receptor (beta chain) was sequenced during a study of shared clonotypes between healthy human individuals. Some clones are missing from TCRdb's copy, which holds only in-frame ones; the method was immunoSEQ multiplex PCR. In the table there are hundreds of thousands of clones, about 95% of which are singletons. This clone appeared once. Antigen unknown. The CDR3 length is 15 residues. The germline V gene has CDR1 LNHDA and CDR2 SQIVND (reference sequence). The V end lost 4 bases, the J end lost 0 bases, and 7 bases lay between the germline ends. Overall study findings and caveats: Of the naive CD4 clonotypes, around 5.2% were shared across a few donors.

The chain is built from TRBV19 and TRBJ2-6; D gene uncertain. Material for sequencing was naive CD4+ T cells sorted from blood. The subset is: CD45RA+ positively selected. This TCR came from a woman aged 25 to 39 in good health. CDR3 loop: CASSNRVSGANVLTF. The CDR3, as DNA: TGTGCCAGTAGTAATCGGGTCTCTGGGGCCAACGTCCTGACTTTC.